This paragraph covers one T cell receptor beta chain sequence. Its specificity is not known. The entry originates in a study of blood T cells in healthy people across ages. Findings and limits, study-wide: Comparison with aged donors showed that long-lived donors had more naive CD4+ cells and higher diversity.

A sample-barcoded 5' primer and a J-beta primer mix were used in a second PCR of roughly 6 to 12 cycles. Through a template-switch adaptor with 12 random nucleotides, each cDNA molecule received a tag. TCRdb re-derived calls from the 5' RACE reads in MiXCR, one entry per CDR3 protein. The sample consists of 1 million to 1.2 million distinct CDR3 sequences, 35% to 45% of them appearing once. Trimming shortened V by 1 base and J by 2 bases, and 10 bases separated the two germline ends. Looked up from germline, CDR1 is MNHEY and CDR2 is SVGEGT. The length of the CDR3 is 15 residues. The sample was blood. This chain uses TRBV6-2 or TRBV6-3 with TRBJ2-3, with TRBD1 as a possible D gene (5 bases). This TCR derives from a man aged 18 to 29 in good health. The DNA of the CDR3 is TGTGCCAGCAGTTACTACAGGATCCCCACAGATACGCAGTATTTT. The encoded protein is CASSYYRIPTDTQYF.